This T cell receptor (beta chain) was sequenced during a study of CD8+ T cells in alopecia areata (dated by TCRdb to between 2017 and 2018). At the level of the whole study: Treated patients were enrolled in an open-label pilot trial of oral tofacitinib, 5 to 10 mg twice daily, for moderate-to-severe alopecia areata. Tofacitinib was administered for 6 to 18 months, and 6 months of follow-up off drug were then conducted to assess delayed response and recurrence. In treated patients, disease severity was measured using the SALT score, which gives the percentage of scalp surface area affected. The study used high-throughput TCRbeta sequencing to examine T cell clonal expansion in alopecia areata, in both the C3H/HeJ mouse model and human patients. On the human side, TCRbeta sequencing was run on scalp tissue and on sorted CD4+ and CD8+ peripheral blood T cells from healthy controls and from alopecia areata patients with either patchy or totalis/universalis disease. Biopsies were taken from tofacitinib-treated patients at baseline and again at 4 and 24 weeks into treatment, and several of those patients also had a later scalp biopsy. Scalp clonality was compared across normal scalp (n=4), patchy alopecia areata scalp (n=8), and alopecia totalis/universalis scalp (n=8). The RNA source kit depended on sample type: the PAXgene miRNA kit for fixed scalp, the miRNeasy kit for PBMCs, and the RNeasy kit for mouse skin. Amplification of TCRbeta CDR3 regions was done by immunoSEQ multiplex PCR using 35 Vbeta forward primers and 13 Jbeta reverse primers.

The CDR3 holds 15 amino acids from the cysteine to the phenylalanine. The kept DNA is CDR3 alone, 45 bases in frame from the first base. The germline V gene encodes CDR1 SGDLS and CDR2 YYNGEE. The junction shows trimming of 3 bases on V and 4 bases on J, and the gene matches do not reach 4 bases of it. The library was built by means of the immunoSEQ multiplex PCR assay. RNA was extracted from all samples and reverse transcribed into cDNA, which served as template for TCR sequencing. SuperScript III was used to make first-strand cDNA, primed with a 2:1 mix of oligo-dT and random hexamers. A synthetic immune receptor repertoire was used to measure amplification bias, and any remaining bias was corrected computationally. Per the source publication's procedure: Raw reads were preprocessed for error removal, and CDR3 was defined according to IMGT conventions as running from the conserved cysteine to phenylalanine. To get clonality, Shannon entropy was normalized by log2 of the number of productive unique TCRs and the result was subtracted from 1. Whether scalp clones were CD4 or CD8 was inferred by matching scalp TCRbeta sequences against CD4 and CD8 repertoires sorted from blood. This is the immuneACCESS table as TCRdb keeps it, with only in-frame sequences that have V and J called. A part of the clones is gone; compared with another copy, unresolved V genes explain less than half, and the rest is unexplained. Clone size and the V and J calls come from that table; the DNA yielded D and trimming. Across this sample there are some 190,000 clones, with around 51% seen only once. Roughly 9.1% of the sample lies in the top ten.

Reading the label with the study, this specimen's treatment or condition is: oral pan-JAK inhibitor, 5-10 mg twice daily. Lesional scalp punch biopsies and peripheral blood were collected from alopecia areata patients. PBMCs were isolated by density centrifugation and stained for CD3, CD4 and CD8, after which CD4+ and CD8+ T cells were sorted on a FACSAria. Study-wide conclusions, independent of this receptor: Because the treated cohort was small and had only one nonresponder, larger studies are needed to examine links between baseline CD8+ expansion and response. Scalp TCR repertoire analysis is complicated because resident alphabeta T cells in normal human skin are also sequenced, whereas mouse skin is dominated by gammadelta T cells. During tofacitinib treatment, many expanded lesional clones stuck around in both scalp and blood, and this persistence may partly explain why relapse happens after treatment is stopped. Shared TCR sequences between patients were less evident than in mice, which may be partly attributable to HLA diversity in the patient population. Lesional scalp, especially in alopecia totalis/universalis, showed higher clonality and more expanded CD8+ clones than normal scalp, suggesting antigenic drive. Tofacitinib significantly decreased scalp clonality and the number of expanded CD8+ clones among the top 100 scalp clones.

Worth noting for this clone: No cognate antigen has been identified for it. No base qualities exist here, and no much larger clone lies one base off it.

The sequencing here drew on CD8+ T cells sorted from blood, taken around week 53, from a patient treated with tofacitinib. The receptor's source is a human donor with alopecia areata. Recombination joined TRBV9 with TRBJ2-3; 11 bases in the junction line up with TRBD2. The DNA sequence is as follows: TGTGCCAGCAGCGGATTAGCGGGGGGGCCAGATACGCAGTATTTT. This is translated as CASSGLAGGPDTQYF.